This T cell receptor beta chain originates from a study of blood T cell repertoires in COVID-19. Here immunoSEQ multiplex PCR was the method, and the copy in TCRdb shows in-frame clones only, minus some. Of 450,000 to 600,000 clones in the sample, around 90% were seen once. This CDR3 has 15 residues. V lost 4 bases and J lost 4, with 14 bases in between. CDR1 and CDR2 (germline): SGHNT, YYREEE (reference sequence). V gene TRBV5-4 combines with J gene TRBJ1-4; D gene unclear. The TCR sequence derives from a young woman who had recovered from COVID-19. The sequencing input was PBMCs or T cells enriched from blood (not recorded which). The CDR3 spells CASSTMAGSNEKLFF. CDR3 bases: TGTGCCAGCAGCACAATGGCCGGGAGTAATGAAAAACTGTTTTTT.